This T cell receptor (beta chain) was found in a study of cytomegalovirus exposure and HLA in healthy donors. The PCR made use of 60 Vbeta and 13 Jbeta primers. Sequenced by immunoSEQ multiplex PCR; TCRdb stores in-frame clones only, minus some. The sample has over 95,000 clones, about 83% seen once. This CDR3 has 15 amino acids. Per germline, CDR1 SGHTA and CDR2 FQGNSA. V was trimmed by 3 bases and J by 4 bases, leaving 15 bases between them. The TCR was taken from a female donor in good health and CMV-seronegative. The chain has TRBV7-2 and TRBJ1-2; tentative D call: TRBD1 (6 bases). Sequenced input: PBMCs. The CDR3 reads CASSFSRGQSYGYTF. CDR3 DNA sequence: TGTGCCAGCAGCTTCTCTCGTGGACAGAGCTATGGCTACACCTTC.